Here is one T cell receptor (beta chain) with its context. TCRdb's copy holds only in-frame clones and misses some; the assay was immunoSEQ multiplex PCR. The sample holds roughly 92,000 clones, approximately 80% seen once. CDR1 is MNHEY and CDR2 is SVGAGI in the germline V gene. This CDR3 spans 13 amino acids. V was clipped by 6 bases and J by 8 bases, with 14 bases between them. This sample was included in a study of OX40 agonist ivuxolimab in advanced cancers. The sequencing used CD4+ or CD8+ T cells sorted from blood, collected in a trial of the OX40 agonist ivuxolimab. The receptor was derived from an adult with an advanced solid tumor such as melanoma, head and neck, liver or kidney cancer. The chain employs TRBV6-5 and TRBJ1-3; TRBD1 is a possible D gene (5 bases). The CDR3 protein is CASSMGEGHTIYF. For the CDR3, the DNA is TGTGCCAGCAGCATGGGGGAGGGACACACCATATATTTT.